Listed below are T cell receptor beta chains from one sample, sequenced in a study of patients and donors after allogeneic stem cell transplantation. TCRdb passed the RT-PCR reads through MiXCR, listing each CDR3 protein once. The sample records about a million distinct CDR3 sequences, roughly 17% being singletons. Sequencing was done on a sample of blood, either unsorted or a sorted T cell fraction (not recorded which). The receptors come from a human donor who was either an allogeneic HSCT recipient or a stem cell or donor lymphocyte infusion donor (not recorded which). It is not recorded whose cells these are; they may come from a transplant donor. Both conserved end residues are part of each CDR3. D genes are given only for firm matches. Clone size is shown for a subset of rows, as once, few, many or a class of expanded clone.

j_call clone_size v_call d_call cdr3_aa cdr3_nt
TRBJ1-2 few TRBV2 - CASFTSGSYGYTF TGTGCCAGCTTCACCTCGGGGAGCTATGGCTACACCTTC
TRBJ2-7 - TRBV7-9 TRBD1 CASSYPWGQGPYEQYF TGTGCCAGCAGCTATCCGTGGGGACAGGGTCCCTACGAGCAGTACTTC
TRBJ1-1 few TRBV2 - CASRWGTEAFF TGTGCCAGCAGATGGGGCACTGAAGCTTTCTTT
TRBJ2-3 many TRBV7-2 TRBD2 CASSLSGGITDTQYF TGTGCCAGCAGCTTGAGCGGGGGGATCACAGATACGCAGTATTTT
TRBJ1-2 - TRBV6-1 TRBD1 CASRGTGTHYGYTF TGTGCCAGCAGGGGGACAGGAACTCACTATGGCTACACCTTC
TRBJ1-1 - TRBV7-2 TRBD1 CASSTGTGGGYSEAFF TGTGCCAGCAGCACCGGGACAGGGGGCGGTTACTCTGAAGCTTTCTTT
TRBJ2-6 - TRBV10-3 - CAISGLGQGKVGANVLTF TGTGCCATCAGTGGGCTCGGGCAGGGCAAGGTTGGGGCCAACGTCCTGACTTTC
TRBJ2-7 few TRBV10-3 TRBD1 CAISEYIPGQGAYEQYF TGTGCCATCAGCGAGTACATACCGGGACAGGGGGCTTACGAGCAGTACTTC
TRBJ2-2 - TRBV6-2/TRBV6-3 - CASTNKGGARARTGELFF TGTGCCAGCACCAACAAGGGGGGAGCGAGGGCGCGCACCGGGGAGCTGTTTTTT
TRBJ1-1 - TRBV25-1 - CASKGRVAGTEAFF TGTGCCAGCAAGGGCCGGGTCGCAGGCACTGAAGCTTTCTTT
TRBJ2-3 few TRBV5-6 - CASSYRRHTDTQYF TGTGCCAGCAGTTACAGACGGCACACAGATACGCAGTATTTT
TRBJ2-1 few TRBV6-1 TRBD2 CASRPRGVAYNEQFF TGTGCCAGCAGACCCCGGGGGGTGGCCTACAATGAGCAGTTCTTC
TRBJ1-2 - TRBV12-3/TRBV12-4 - CASSLARGHQPSTSYGYTF TGTGCCAGCAGTTTAGCGCGGGGGCATCAACCCTCCACCTCCTATGGCTACACCTTC
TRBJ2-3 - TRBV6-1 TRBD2 CAGSRGAGGRGDTQYF TGTGCCGGGTCCCGAGGGGCGGGGGGCCGTGGAGATACGCAGTATTTT
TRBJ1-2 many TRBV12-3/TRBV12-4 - CASSPGDLGYTF TGTGCCAGCAGTCCAGGGGATTTGGGCTACACCTTC
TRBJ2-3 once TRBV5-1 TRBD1 CASSAGDRETDTQYF TGCGCCAGCAGCGCCGGGGACAGGGAGACAGATACGCAGTATTTT
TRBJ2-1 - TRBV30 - CAWSGYGGNEQFF TGTGCCTGGAGTGGTTATGGGGGCAATGAGCAGTTCTTC
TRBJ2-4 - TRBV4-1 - CASSQVGSGVAKNIQYF TGCGCCAGCAGCCAAGTAGGCTCGGGAGTTGCCAAAAACATTCAGTACTTC
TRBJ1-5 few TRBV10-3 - CAISESRGSSNQPQHF TGTGCCATCAGTGAGTCAAGGGGCAGCTCCAATCAGCCCCAGCATTTT
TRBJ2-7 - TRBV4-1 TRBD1 CASSPGTGGQYF TGCGCCAGCAGCCCGGGGACAGGGGGGCAGTACTTC
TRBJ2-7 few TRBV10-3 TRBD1 CAITPRGSTGVDEQYF TGTGCCATCACCCCCCGGGGGTCGACAGGGGTCGACGAGCAGTACTTC
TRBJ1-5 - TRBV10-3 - CAISDNTGTHSNQPQHF TGTGCCATCAGTGACAACACCGGGACACATAGCAATCAGCCCCAGCATTTT
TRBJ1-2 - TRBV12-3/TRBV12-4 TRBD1 CASSFEGQVYGYTF TGTGCCAGCAGTTTTGAGGGACAGGTATATGGCTACACCTTC
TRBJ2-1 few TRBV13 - CASTIPTGAPGEQFF TGTGCCAGCACTATTCCAACGGGGGCGCCGGGGGAGCAGTTCTTC
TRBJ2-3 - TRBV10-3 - CAISSAGADTQYF TGTGCCATCAGCTCGGCTGGGGCCGATACGCAGTATTTT
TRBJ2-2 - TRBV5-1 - CASSLGRGTKDRPELFF TGCGCCAGCAGCTTGGGGCGTGGGACCAAGGACCGACCGGAGCTGTTTTTT
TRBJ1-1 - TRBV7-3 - CASSPGVQNTEAFF TGTGCCAGCAGCCCCGGAGTCCAGAACACTGAAGCTTTCTTT
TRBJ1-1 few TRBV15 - CATSVRESPEAFF TGTGCCACCAGCGTTCGCGAAAGCCCTGAAGCTTTCTTT
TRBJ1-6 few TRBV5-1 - CASRGVLSSYNSPLHF TGCGCCAGCAGAGGAGTCCTAAGCTCCTATAATTCACCCCTCCACTTT
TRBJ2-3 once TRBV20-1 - CSAGGTITDTQYF TGCAGTGCTGGGGGGACAATCACAGATACGCAGTATTTT
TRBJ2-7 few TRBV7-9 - CASSLPGKAYEQYF TGTGCCAGCAGCTTACCTGGGAAGGCGTACGAGCAGTACTTC
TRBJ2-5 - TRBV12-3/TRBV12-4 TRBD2 CASSSTGTSGGVYQETQYF TGTGCCAGCAGTTCGACCGGGACTAGCGGGGGGGTGTACCAAGAGACCCAGTACTTC
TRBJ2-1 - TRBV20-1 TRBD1 CSACRGTGTYNEQFF TGCAGTGCTTGTCGGGGGACAGGGACCTACAATGAGCAGTTCTTC
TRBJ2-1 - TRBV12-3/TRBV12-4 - CASSPTSTSEFF TGTGCCAGCAGTCCCACTTCTACCTCGGAGTTCTTC
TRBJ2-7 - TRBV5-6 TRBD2 CASSLLSGRETAEQYF TGTGCCAGCAGCTTGTTGTCGGGGCGGGAGACAGCCGAGCAGTACTTC
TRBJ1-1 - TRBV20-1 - CSAPEAFF TGCAGTGCTCCTGAAGCTTTCTTT
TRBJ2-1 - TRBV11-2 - CASSLDPPTSSYNEQFF TGTGCCAGCAGCTTAGACCCCCCAACTAGCTCCTACAATGAGCAGTTCTTC
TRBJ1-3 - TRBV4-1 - CASSQGGQGGLGNTIYF TGCGCCAGCAGCCAGGGGGGGCAGGGTGGCCTCGGAAACACCATATATTTT
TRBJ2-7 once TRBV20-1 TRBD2 CSARESGRIYEQYF TGCAGTGCTAGAGAGAGCGGGAGGATCTACGAGCAGTACTTC
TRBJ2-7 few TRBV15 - CATSRDKPGAQDEQYF TGTGCCACCAGCAGAGATAAACCGGGGGCACAGGACGAGCAGTACTTC
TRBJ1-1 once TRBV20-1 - CSASPFDPNTEAFF TGCAGTGCTAGCCCTTTCGACCCAAACACTGAAGCTTTCTTT
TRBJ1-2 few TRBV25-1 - CASSVRGVYGYTF TGTGCCAGCAGTGTCAGGGGTGTCTATGGCTACACCTTC
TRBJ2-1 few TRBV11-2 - CASSQQGHEQFF TGTGCCAGCAGCCAACAGGGTCATGAGCAGTTCTTC
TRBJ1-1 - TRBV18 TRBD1 CASSPIPGGKISEAFF TGTGCCAGCTCACCAATCCCAGGGGGCAAGATCTCTGAAGCTTTCTTT
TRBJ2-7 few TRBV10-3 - CAISERNIEQYF TGTGCCATCAGTGAGAGGAACATCGAGCAGTACTTC
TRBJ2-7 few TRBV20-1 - CSARDKTASYEQYF TGCAGTGCTAGAGATAAGACGGCCTCCTACGAGCAGTACTTC
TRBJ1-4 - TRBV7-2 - CASSLEASGREKLFF TGTGCCAGCAGCTTAGAAGCCTCGGGACGTGAAAAACTGTTTTTT
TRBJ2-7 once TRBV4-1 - CASSQSGDGLSSYEQYF TGCGCCAGCAGCCAATCGGGAGACGGACTGAGCTCCTACGAGCAGTACTTC
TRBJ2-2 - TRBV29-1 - CSVESAYHLGLELFF TGCAGCGTTGAATCCGCTTATCACCTGGGGTTAGAGCTGTTTTTT
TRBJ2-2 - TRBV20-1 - CSARSGRYTGELFF TGCAGTGCTAGGTCCGGACGGTACACCGGGGAGCTGTTTTTT
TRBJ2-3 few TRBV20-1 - CSARQIDATDTQYF TGCAGTGCTAGACAGATCGACGCTACAGATACGCAGTATTTT
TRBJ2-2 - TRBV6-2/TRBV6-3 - CASSYSLDSTGELFF TGTGCCAGCAGTTACTCTCTGGACTCCACCGGGGAGCTGTTTTTT
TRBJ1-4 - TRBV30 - CAWTGRLNEKLFF TGTGCCTGGACAGGGCGTTTAAATGAAAAACTGTTTTTT
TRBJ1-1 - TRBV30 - CAWSWGSTEAFF TGTGCCTGGAGTTGGGGGAGCACTGAAGCTTTCTTT